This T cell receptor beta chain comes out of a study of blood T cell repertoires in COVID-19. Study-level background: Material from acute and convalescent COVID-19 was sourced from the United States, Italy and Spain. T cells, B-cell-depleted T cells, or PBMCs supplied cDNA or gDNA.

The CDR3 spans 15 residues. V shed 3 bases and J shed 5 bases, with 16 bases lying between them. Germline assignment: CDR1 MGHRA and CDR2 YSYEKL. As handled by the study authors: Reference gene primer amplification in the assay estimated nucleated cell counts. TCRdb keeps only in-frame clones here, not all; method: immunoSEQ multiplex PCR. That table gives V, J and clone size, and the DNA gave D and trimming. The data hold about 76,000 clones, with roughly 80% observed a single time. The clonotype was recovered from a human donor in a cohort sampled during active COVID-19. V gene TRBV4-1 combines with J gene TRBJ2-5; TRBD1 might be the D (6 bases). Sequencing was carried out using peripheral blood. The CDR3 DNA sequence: TGCGCCAGCAGCCACCCTAGGGGACACGCGGAGACCCAGTACTTC. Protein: CASSHPRGHAETQYF.